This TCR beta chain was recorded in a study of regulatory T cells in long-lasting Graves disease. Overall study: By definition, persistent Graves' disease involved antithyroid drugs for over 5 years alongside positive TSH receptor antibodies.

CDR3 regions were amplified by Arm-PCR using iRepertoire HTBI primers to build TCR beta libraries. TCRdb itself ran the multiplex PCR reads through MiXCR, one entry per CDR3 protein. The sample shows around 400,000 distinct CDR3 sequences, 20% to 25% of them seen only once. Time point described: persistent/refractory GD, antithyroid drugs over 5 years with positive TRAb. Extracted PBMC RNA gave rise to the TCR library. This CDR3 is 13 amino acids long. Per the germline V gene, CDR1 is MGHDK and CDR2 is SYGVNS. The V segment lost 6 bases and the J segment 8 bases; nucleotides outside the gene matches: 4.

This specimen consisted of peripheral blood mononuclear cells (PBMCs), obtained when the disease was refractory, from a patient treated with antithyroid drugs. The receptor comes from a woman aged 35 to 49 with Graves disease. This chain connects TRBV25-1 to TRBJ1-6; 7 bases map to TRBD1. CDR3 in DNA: TGTGCCAGCAGCCGGGACAGCTATTCACCCCTCCACTTT. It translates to CASSRDSYSPLHF.